What follows are 14 T cell receptor beta chains derived from one specimen sequenced in a study of T cell repertoires in cytomegalovirus infection. Each CDR3 protein is one row after TCRdb ran MiXCR on the reads. In the table there are around 770,000 distinct CDR3 sequences, just under 30% of which are singletons. No antigens are known for them. Sequenced here: cultured CD8+ T cells from PBMCs, sampled from culture after CMV antigen stimulation. The receptors were sampled from a human donor in good health (CMV status not recorded). Some clones in this sample may be carry-over from other donors' samples.

This clonotype has at least ten counts. The genes are TRBV7-8 and TRBJ2-2; 10 bases line up with TRBD1. This CDR3 contains 16 residues. CDR1 SGHVS and CDR2 FQNEAQ come from the germline V gene. V was clipped by 4 bases and J by 1 base; unmatched bases: 3. CDR3 in amino acids: CASSSTGGWNTGELFF. The CDR3 nucleotides are TGTGCCAGCAGCTCGACAGGGGGCTGGAACACCGGGGAGCTGTTTTTT.

The rearrangement links TRBV11-2 to TRBJ2-3; 8 bases match TRBD1. Germline V gives CDR1 SGHAT, CDR2 FQNNGV. V shed 5 bases, J shed 1 base, and the junction held 17 bases outside the gene matches. This CDR3 is 19 amino acids long. The CDR3 reads CASSRTVWTGKLRTDTQYF. CDR3 DNA sequence: TGTGCCAGCAGCCGCACAGTTTGGACAGGGAAGCTTCGCACAGATACGCAGTATTTT.

J is TRBJ2-1 and V is TRBV7-6, with 7 positions matching TRBD1. The trim removed 0 bases at V and 3 bases at J, leaving 5 bases unmatched. Germline V CDR1 and CDR2: SGHVS, FNYEAQ. This CDR3 spans 16 amino acids. The CDR3 spells CASSLAPGTDYNEQFF. The CDR3 region has the DNA TGTGCCAGCAGCTTAGCGCCCGGGACAGACTACAATGAGCAGTTCTTC. Variable domain in full (rest from reference TRBV7-6 and TRBJ2-1): GAGVSQSPRYKVTKRGQDVALRCDPISGHVSLYWYRQALGQGPEFLTYFNYEAQQDKSGLPNDRFSAERPEGSISTLTIQRTEQRDSAMYRCASSLAPGTDYNEQFFGPGTRLTVL.

This clonotype turned up a few times. This chain links TRBV19 with TRBJ2-7; no clear D gene. This CDR3 is built from 14 residues. V lost 6 bases, J lost 2 bases, and 14 bases lay in between. The germline V gene has CDR1 LNHDA and CDR2 SQIVND (reference sequence). DNA of the CDR3: TGTGCCAGTAGACCTAAGGACGTAACCTACGAGCAGTACTTC. Amino acids: CASRPKDVTYEQYF.

This chain uses TRBV5-4 with TRBJ2-1; TRBD2 matches 8 bases. Germline CDR1 reads SGHNT; CDR2 reads YYREEE (reference sequence). Losses at the gene ends were 2 bases for V and 3 bases for J; bases not matched to a gene: 16. CDR3 size: 19 residues. In nucleotides, the CDR3 is TGTGCCAGCAGCTTTCGTTTTAGCGGGGTCCGGCCCATCTACAATGAGCAGTTCTTC. Translating gives CASSFRFSGVRPIYNEQFF.

This clonotype was seen a handful of times. The V gene is TRBV7-8, the J gene TRBJ2-1; TRBD2 might be the D (5 bases). This CDR3 is built from 15 residues. V was clipped by 5 bases and J by 4 bases, with 15 bases between them. Germline-derived CDR1 and CDR2 are SGHVS and FQNEAQ. The CDR3 DNA follows: TGTGCCAGCAGCCCCGTTCCGGGGTGGTACAATGAGCAGTTCTTC. As protein: CASSPVPGWYNEQFF.

This clonotype was recorded many times. The CDR3 reads CASSYSGGGADEQFF. The CDR3, as DNA: TGTGCCAGCAGTTACTCTGGCGGGGGGGCCGATGAGCAGTTCTTC. V and J are TRBV6-5 and TRBJ2-1; TRBD2 aligns across 9 bases. V was clipped by 0 bases and J by 8 bases; unmatched bases: 5. Per the germline V gene, CDR1 is MNHEY and CDR2 is SVGAGI. The CDR3 spans 15 residues.

This clonotype was counted only a few times. The rearrangement uses TRBV11-1 and TRBJ2-3, with TRBD2 identical over 13 bases. The CDR3 has 16 amino acids. CDR1 and CDR2 from the germline V gene are SGHAT and FQDESV (reference sequence). Trimming cost V 6 bases and J 6 bases; bases outside gene matches: 9. This CDR3 reads CASSSWTSGGSDTQYF. The CDR3 DNA reads TGTGCCAGCAGTTCCTGGACTAGCGGGGGATCTGATACGCAGTATTTT.

This clonotype was seen more than once but under ten times. V and J are TRBV27 and TRBJ1-5, with a tentative D call TRBD1 (6 bases). The CDR3 has 15 amino acids. Looked up from germline, CDR1 is MNHEY and CDR2 is SMNVEV (reference sequence). Trimming cost V 4 bases and J 1 base, with 11 bases left between them. This CDR3 reads CASSWSGDSNQPQHF. The CDR3 nucleotides read TGTGCCAGCAGTTGGTCAGGGGACAGCAATCAGCCCCAGCATTTT.

The rearrangement uses TRBV28 and TRBJ2-7; 12 nucleotides line up with TRBD1. Germline values: CDR1 MDHEN, CDR2 SYDVKM. CDR3 length: 14 amino acids. Trimming at V came to 5 bases and at J to 7 bases, leaving 6 bases not matched to a gene. The CDR3 region is CASSMGQGAYEQYV. CDR3 nucleotides: TGTGCCAGCAGTATGGGACAGGGGGCGTATGAGCAGTACGTC.

In its sample, this clonotype was seen a few times. This rearrangement joins TRBV20-1 to TRBJ2-7; perhaps TRBD2 as D (6 bases). The CDR3 covers 13 residues. The V gene lost 5 bases and the J gene lost 0 bases, with 11 bases spanning the gap. Germline V gene data show CDR1 as DFQATT and CDR2 as SNEGSKA (reference sequence). CDR3 in amino acids: CSAPGTLSYEQYF. The CDR3 DNA reads as TGCAGTGCTCCCGGGACTCTCTCCTACGAGCAGTACTTC.

In its sample, this clonotype was seen a few times. The J gene is TRBJ2-1, the V gene TRBV27; 12 bases map to TRBD2. Looked up from germline, CDR1 is MNHEY and CDR2 is SMNVEV (reference sequence). The CDR3 loop spans 15 amino acids. The junction had 5 bases not matched to a gene; V was cut back by 4 bases and J by 7 bases. CDR3 in DNA: TGTGCCAGCAGTTCCTCCGGACTAGCGGGAAATGAGCAGTTCTTC. This codes for CASSSSGLAGNEQFF.

This clonotype was picked up a small number of times. The chain recombines TRBV27 with TRBJ2-7, with D tentatively TRBD2 (6 bases). Germline V gene sequence: CDR1 MNHEY, CDR2 SMNVEV (reference sequence). The CDR3 has 15 residues. V was trimmed by 5 bases and J by 7 bases, leaving 21 bases between them. CDR3 sequence: CASSVGGGGWLEQYF. The CDR3 coding sequence is TGTGCCAGCAGTGTGGGGGGTGGCGGATGGTTGGAGCAGTACTTC.

V gene TRBV11-2 combines with J gene TRBJ1-6; D perhaps matches TRBD1 (5 bases). The CDR3 covers 17 residues. Trimming pared 4 bases from V and 9 bases from J, leaving 22 bases between. Germline lookup yields CDR1 SGHAT and CDR2 FQNNGV. In DNA, the CDR3 is TGTGCCAGCAGCTCAACGGGGCAGAAGAGGTTGTTTTCACCCCTCCACTTT. This translates into CASSSTGQKRLFSPLHF. Looking up the rest from reference TRBV11-2 and TRBJ1-6 gives the full variable domain: EAGVAQSPRYKIIEKRQSVAFWCNPISGHATLYWYQQILGQGPKLLIQFQNNGVVDDSQLPKDRFSAERLKGVDSTLKIQPAKLEDSAVYLCASSSTGQKRLFSPLHFGNGTRLTVT.